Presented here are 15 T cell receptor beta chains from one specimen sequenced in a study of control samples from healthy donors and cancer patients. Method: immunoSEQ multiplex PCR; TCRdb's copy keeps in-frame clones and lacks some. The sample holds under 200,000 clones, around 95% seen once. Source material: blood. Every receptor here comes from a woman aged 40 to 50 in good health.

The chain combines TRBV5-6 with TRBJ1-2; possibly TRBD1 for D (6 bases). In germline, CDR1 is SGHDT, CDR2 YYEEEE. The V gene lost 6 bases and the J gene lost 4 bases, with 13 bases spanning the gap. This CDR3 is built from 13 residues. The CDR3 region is CASNLGTIYGYTF. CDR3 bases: TGTGCCAGCAACCTCGGGACAATCTATGGCTACACCTTC.

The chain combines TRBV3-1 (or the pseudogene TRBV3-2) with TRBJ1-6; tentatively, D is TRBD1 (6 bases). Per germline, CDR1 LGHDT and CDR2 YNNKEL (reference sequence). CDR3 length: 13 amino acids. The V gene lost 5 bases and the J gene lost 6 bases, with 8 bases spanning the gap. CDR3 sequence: CASSVDSNSPLHF. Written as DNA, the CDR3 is TGTGCCAGCAGCGTGGACAGTAATTCACCCCTCCACTTT.

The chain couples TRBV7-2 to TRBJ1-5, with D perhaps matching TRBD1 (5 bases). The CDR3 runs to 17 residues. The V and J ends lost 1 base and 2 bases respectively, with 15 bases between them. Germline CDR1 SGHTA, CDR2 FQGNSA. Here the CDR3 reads CASSLDRIDFGNQPQHF. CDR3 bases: TGTGCCAGCAGCTTAGACAGGATAGACTTCGGCAATCAGCCCCAGCATTTT.

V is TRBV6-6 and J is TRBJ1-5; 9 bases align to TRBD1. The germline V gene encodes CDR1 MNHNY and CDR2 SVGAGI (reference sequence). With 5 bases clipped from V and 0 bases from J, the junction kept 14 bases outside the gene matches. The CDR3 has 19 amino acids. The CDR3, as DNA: TGTGCCAGCAGTCCCCCCGGGACAGGGTTTCTGTATAGCAATCAGCCCCAGCATTTT. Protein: CASSPPGTGFLYSNQPQHF.

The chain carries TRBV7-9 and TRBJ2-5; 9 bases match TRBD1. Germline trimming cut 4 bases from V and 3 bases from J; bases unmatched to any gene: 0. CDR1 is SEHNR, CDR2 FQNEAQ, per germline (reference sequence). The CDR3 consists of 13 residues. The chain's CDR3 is CASSWTGEETQYF. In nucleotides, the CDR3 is TGTGCCAGCAGCTGGACAGGGGAAGAGACCCAGTACTTC.

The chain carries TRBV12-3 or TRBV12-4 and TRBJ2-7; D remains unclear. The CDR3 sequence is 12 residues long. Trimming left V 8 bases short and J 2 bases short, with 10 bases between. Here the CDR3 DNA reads TGTGCCAGCGGCCGCGTACCCTACGAGCAGTACTTC. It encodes CASGRVPYEQYF.

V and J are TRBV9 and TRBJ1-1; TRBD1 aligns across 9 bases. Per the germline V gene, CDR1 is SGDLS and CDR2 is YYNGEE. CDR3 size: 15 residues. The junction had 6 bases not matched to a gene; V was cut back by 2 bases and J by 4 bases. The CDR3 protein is CASSVGTGIVTEAFF. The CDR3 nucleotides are TGTGCCAGCAGCGTCGGGACAGGGATTGTCACTGAAGCTTTCTTT.

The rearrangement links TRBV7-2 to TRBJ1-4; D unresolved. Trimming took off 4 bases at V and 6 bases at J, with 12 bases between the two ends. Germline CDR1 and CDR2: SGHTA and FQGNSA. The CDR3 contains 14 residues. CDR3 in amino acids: CASSSDGIYEKLFF. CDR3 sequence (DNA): TGTGCCAGCAGCTCGGACGGAATATATGAAAAACTGTTTTTT.

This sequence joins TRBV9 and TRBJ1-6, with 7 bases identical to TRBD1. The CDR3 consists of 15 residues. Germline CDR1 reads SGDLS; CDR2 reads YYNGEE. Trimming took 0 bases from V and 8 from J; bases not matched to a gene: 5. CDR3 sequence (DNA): TGTGCCAGCAGCGTAGCGGGGGACAGTTATTCACCCCTCCACTTT. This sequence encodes CASSVAGDSYSPLHF.

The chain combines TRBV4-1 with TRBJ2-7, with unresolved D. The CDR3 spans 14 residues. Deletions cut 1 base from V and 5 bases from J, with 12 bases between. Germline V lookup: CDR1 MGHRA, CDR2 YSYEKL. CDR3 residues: CASSQVPSSHEQYF. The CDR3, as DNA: TGCGCCAGCAGCCAAGTGCCTAGTTCACACGAGCAGTACTTC.

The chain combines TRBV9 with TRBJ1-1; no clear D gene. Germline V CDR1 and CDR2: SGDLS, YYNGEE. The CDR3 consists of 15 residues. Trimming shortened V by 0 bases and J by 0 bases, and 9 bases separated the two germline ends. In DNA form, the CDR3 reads TGTGCCAGCAGCGTAGGAGGTGGTCTGAACACTGAAGCTTTCTTT. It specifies CASSVGGGLNTEAFF.

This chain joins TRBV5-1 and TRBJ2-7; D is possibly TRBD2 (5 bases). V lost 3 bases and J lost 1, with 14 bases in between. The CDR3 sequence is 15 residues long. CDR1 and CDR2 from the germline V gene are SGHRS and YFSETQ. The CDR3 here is CASSWWTERSYEQYF. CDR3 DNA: TGCGCCAGCAGCTGGTGGACGGAGCGGTCCTACGAGCAGTACTTC.

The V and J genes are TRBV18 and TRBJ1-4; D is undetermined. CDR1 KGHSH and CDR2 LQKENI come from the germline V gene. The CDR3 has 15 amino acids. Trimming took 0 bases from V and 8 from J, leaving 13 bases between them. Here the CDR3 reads CASSPPSGLEEKLFF. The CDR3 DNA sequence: TGTGCCAGCTCACCACCTTCAGGATTGGAGGAAAAACTGTTTTTT.

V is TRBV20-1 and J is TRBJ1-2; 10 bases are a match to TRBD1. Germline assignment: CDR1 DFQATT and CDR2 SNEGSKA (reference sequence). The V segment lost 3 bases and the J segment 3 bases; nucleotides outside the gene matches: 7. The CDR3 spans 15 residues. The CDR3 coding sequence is TGCAGTGCTAGTCCCCGGGACAGGGGCGACTATGGCTACACCTTC. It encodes CSASPRDRGDYGYTF.

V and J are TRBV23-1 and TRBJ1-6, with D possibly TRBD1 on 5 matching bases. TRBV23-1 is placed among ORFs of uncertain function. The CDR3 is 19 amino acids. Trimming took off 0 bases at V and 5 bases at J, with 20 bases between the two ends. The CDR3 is CASSQSRQGPFLNNSPLHF. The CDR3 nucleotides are TGCGCCAGCAGTCAATCAAGGCAGGGTCCTTTTTTGAATAATTCACCCCTCCACTTT.